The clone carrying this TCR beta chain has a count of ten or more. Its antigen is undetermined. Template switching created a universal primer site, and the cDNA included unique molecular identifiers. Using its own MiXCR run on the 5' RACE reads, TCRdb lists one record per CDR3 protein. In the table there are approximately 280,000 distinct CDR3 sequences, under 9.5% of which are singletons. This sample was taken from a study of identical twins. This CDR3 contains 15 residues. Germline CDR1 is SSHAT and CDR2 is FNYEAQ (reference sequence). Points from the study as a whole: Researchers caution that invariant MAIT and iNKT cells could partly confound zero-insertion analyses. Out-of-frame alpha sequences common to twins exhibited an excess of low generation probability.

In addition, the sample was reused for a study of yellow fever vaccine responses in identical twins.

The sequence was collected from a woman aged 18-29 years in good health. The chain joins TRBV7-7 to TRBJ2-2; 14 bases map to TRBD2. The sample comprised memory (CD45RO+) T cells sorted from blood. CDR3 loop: CAIRGTSGSVGELFF. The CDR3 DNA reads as TGTGCTATTCGGGGGACTAGCGGGAGTGTCGGGGAGCTGTTTTTT.